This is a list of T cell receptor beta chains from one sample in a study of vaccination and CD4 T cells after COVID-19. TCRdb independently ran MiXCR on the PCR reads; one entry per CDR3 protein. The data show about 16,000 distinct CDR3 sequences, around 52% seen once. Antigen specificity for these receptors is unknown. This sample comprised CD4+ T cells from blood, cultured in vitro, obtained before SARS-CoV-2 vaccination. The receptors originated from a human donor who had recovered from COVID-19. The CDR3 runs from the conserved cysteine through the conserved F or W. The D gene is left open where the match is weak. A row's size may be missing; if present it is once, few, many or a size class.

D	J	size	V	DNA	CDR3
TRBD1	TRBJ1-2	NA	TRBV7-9	TGTGCCAGCAGCCTAGCCCCAGGGGGAGGCGGCTACACCTTC	CASSLAPGGGGYTF
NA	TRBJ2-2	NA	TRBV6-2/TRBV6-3	TGTGCCAGCTGTCTGATGGCTAGAAGGGAGCTGTTTTTT	CASCLMARRELFF
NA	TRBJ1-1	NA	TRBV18	TGTGCCAGCTCAAGACAGGCGAACACTGAAGCTTTCTTT	CASSRQANTEAFF
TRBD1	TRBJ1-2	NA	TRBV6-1	TGTGCCAGCACCAAGGACAGGGTTCACTATGGCTACACCTTC	CASTKDRVHYGYTF
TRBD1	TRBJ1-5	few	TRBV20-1	TGCAGTGCTGAGGGACAGCAACAGCCCCAGCATTTT	CSAEGQQQPQHF
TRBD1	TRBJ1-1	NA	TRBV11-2	TGTGCCAGCAGCGGGGCCAGGGGGCCTAACACTGAAGCTTTCTTT	CASSGARGPNTEAFF
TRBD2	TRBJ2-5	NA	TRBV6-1	TGTGCCATCAGTGGCGGGAGGGTTCAAGAGACCCAGTACTTC	CAISGGRVQETQYF
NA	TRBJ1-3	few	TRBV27	TGTGCCAGCAGTTCGACAGGATTCGGAAACACCATATATTTT	CASSSTGFGNTIYF
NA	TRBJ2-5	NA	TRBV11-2	TGTGCCAGCAGCCTATCGACCTCGGTCCCAGAGACCCAGTACTTC	CASSLSTSVPETQYF
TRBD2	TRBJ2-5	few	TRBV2	TGTGCCAGCAGGCGGACTAGCGGCGCGAAGGAGACCCAGTACTTC	CASRRTSGAKETQYF
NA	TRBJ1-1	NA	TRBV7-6	TGTGCCAGCAGCTTAGTAGGCAGGGACACTGAAGCTTTCTTT	CASSLVGRDTEAFF
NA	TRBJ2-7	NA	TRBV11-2	TGTGCCAGCAGCTTAGGCGCAGGGGCCTACGAGCAGTACTTC	CASSLGAGAYEQYF
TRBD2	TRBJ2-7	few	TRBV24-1	TGTGCCACCCGGGGGGACTCCTACGAGCAGTACTTC	CATRGDSYEQYF
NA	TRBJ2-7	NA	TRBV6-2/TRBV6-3	TGTGCCAGCAGACCCCGCCGGGACTTCTCCTACGAGCAGTACTTC	CASRPRRDFSYEQYF
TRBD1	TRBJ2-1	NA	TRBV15	TGTGCCACCAGCAGAGACTGGGGACAGGGGTTCAATGAGCAGTTCTTC	CATSRDWGQGFNEQFF
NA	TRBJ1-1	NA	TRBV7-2	TGTGCCAGCAGAATACCCGGGACATCGGCTGAAGCTTTCTTT	CASRIPGTSAEAFF
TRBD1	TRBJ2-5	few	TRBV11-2	TGTGCCAGCAGCTCGGGACAGACGGGGGAGACCCAGTACTTC	CASSSGQTGETQYF
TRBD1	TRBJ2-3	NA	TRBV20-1	TGCAGTGCTACAAATCCGGGACAGGGGGGGATAGATACGCAGTATTTT	CSATNPGQGGIDTQYF
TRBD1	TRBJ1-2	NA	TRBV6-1	TGTGCCGCAGGACAGGACAGGATCACTGGTGGCTACACCTTC	CAAGQDRITGGYTF
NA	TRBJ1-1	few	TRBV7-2	TGTGCCAGCAGCCTCGAGGGAGGTCCACAGGCTTTCTTT	CASSLEGGPQAFF
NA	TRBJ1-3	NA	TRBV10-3	TGTGCCATAACAGGGTTACCTGGAAACACCATATATTTT	CAITGLPGNTIYF
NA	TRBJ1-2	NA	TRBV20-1	TGCAGTGCTAGAGTTCGAATGGATGGCTACACCTTC	CSARVRMDGYTF
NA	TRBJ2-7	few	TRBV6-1	TGTGCCAGCAGCGATCGACAGGGAGGAGCGCAGTACTTC	CASSDRQGGAQYF
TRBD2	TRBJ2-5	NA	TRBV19	TGTGCCAGTAGTCCTAGCGGGGGGGGACAAGAGACCCAGTACTTC	CASSPSGGGQETQYF
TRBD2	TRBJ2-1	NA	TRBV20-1	TGCAGTGCTTGGGGACTAGCGGGAGACAATGAGCAGTTCTTC	CSAWGLAGDNEQFF
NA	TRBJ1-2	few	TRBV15	TGTGCCACCAGCAGAGCGAACGGGCGGAGTAGAGGCTACACCTTC	CATSRANGRSRGYTF
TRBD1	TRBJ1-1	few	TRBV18	TGTGCCAGCTCACCTTCCGGGACAGGGCCCGGGGGTACTGAAGCTTTCTTT	CASSPSGTGPGGTEAFF